This T cell receptor (beta chain) was identified in a study of T cells in Graves' hyperthyroidism and ophthalmopathy. Whole-study results and caveats: Clonotypes that were expanded in thyroid above 0.001 mostly appeared in blood too.

CDR1 SGDLS and CDR2 YYNGEE come from the germline V gene. CDR3 length: 17 amino acids. There were TCR beta CDR3 regions amplified from RNA transcripts. A first-round RT-PCR of the TCR CDR3 used the HTBI primer set. MiXCR, run by TCRdb on the multiplex PCR reads, gives a single entry per CDR3 protein. The sample contains over 550,000 distinct CDR3 sequences, approximately 15% of which appear only once. This clonotype was seen a handful of times. Its specificity is not known. At one boundary the junction diverges from the germline segment, which might be a read error. The genes are TRBV9 and TRBJ2-3; TRBD2 agrees at 12 bases. The receptor was isolated from a woman between 18 and 29 years old with Graves' hyperthyroidism. Material: blood. The chain's CDR3 is CARSVLAGGPSTDTQYF. As DNA, the CDR3 is TGTGCCCGCAGCGTTCTAGCGGGGGGGCCCAGCACAGATACGCAGTATTTT. The whole variable domain, remainder taken from reference TRBV9 and TRBJ2-3, is DSGVTQTPKHLITATGQRVTLRCSPRSGDLSVYWYQQSLDQGLQFLIQYYNGEERAKGNILERFSAQQFPDLHSELNLSSLELGDSALYFCARSVLAGGPSTDTQYFGPGTRLTVL.